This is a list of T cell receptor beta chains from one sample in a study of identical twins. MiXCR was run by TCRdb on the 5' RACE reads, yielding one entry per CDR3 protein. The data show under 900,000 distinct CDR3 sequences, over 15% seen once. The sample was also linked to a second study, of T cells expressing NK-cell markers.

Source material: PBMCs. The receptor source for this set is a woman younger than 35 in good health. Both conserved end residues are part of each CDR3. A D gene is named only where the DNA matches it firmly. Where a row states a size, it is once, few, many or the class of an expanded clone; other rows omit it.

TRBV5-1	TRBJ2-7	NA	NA	CASSFEPPTRVVYEQYF	TGCGCCAGCAGCTTCGAACCACCTACCAGGGTAGTCTACGAGCAGTACTTC
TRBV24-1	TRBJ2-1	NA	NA	CATSDPKRGLNEQFF	TGTGCCACCAGTGATCCGAAGAGAGGCTTAAATGAGCAGTTCTTC
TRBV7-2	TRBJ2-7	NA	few	CASSWRLALNAGQYF	TGTGCCAGCAGCTGGCGCCTAGCGCTAAACGCGGGACAGTACTTC
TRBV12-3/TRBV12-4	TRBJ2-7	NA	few	CASTLNRVSEQYF	TGTGCCAGCACCTTAAACAGGGTCAGCGAGCAGTACTTC
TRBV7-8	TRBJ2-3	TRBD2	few	CASGKMGGNTDTQYF	TGTGCCAGCGGCAAAATGGGGGGGAACACAGATACGCAGTATTTT
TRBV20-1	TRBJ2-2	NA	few	CSASKGVAGELFF	TGCAGTGCTTCTAAGGGGGTCGCCGGGGAGCTGTTTTTT
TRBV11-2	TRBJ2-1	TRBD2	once	CASSLGPGAGYNEQFF	TGTGCCAGCAGCTTAGGACCGGGAGCGGGGTACAATGAGCAGTTCTTC
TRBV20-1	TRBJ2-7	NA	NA	CSARAPTDSYEQYF	TGCAGTGCTAGAGCACCGACGGACTCCTACGAGCAGTACTTC
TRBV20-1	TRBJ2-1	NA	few	CSATRAYPPYNEQFF	TGCAGTGCTACCAGGGCCTACCCCCCTTACAATGAGCAGTTCTTC
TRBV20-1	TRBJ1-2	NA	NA	CSARDFNEDGYTF	TGCAGTGCTAGAGATTTTAACGAGGATGGCTACACCTTC
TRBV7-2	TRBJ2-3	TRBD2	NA	CASSLGIAGAQYF	TGTGCCAGCAGCTTAGGTATAGCGGGGGCGCAGTATTTT
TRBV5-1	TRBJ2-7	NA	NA	CASSREGTEQYF	TGCGCCAGCAGTCGCGAGGGAACCGAGCAGTACTTC
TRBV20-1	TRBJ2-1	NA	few	CSASGEYNEQFF	TGCAGTGCTAGCGGGGAGTACAATGAGCAGTTCTTC
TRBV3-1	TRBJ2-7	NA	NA	CASSPRGAEQYF	TGTGCCAGCAGCCCTAGAGGGGCCGAGCAGTACTTC
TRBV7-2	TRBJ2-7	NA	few	CASSSLYGQYF	TGTGCCAGCAGCTCCCTATACGGGCAGTACTTC
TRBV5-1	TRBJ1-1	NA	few	CASSLFSVMNTEAFF	TGCGCCAGCAGCTTGTTTTCCGTCATGAACACTGAAGCTTTCTTT
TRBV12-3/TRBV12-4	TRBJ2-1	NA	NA	CASSPISSQNEQFF	TGTGCCAGCAGCCCCATTTCAAGCCAGAATGAGCAGTTCTTC
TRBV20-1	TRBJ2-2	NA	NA	CSARRTTNTGELFF	TGCAGTGCTAGAAGGACTACGAACACCGGGGAGCTGTTTTTT
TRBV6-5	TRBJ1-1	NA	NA	CASHRGRTEAFF	TGTGCCAGCCATAGGGGGAGGACTGAAGCTTTCTTT
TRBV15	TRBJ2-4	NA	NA	CATSRAGLNAKNIQYF	TGTGCCACCAGCAGAGCGGGGTTGAATGCCAAAAACATTCAGTACTTC
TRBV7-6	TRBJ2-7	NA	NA	CASSLSGAGAFYEQYF	TGTGCCAGCAGCCTGAGTGGCGCGGGGGCCTTCTACGAGCAGTACTTC
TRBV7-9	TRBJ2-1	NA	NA	CASSSILGDEQFF	TGTGCCAGCAGCAGCATACTCGGAGATGAGCAGTTCTTC
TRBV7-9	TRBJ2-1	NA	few	CASSLVWSPNEQFF	TGTGCCAGCAGCTTAGTGTGGAGCCCTAATGAGCAGTTCTTC
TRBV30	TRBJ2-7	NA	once	CAWSLESVYEQYF	TGTGCCTGGAGTCTGGAGAGTGTCTACGAGCAGTACTTC
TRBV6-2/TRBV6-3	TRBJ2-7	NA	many	CASRLQSTREQYF	TGTGCCAGCAGACTCCAGAGCACCCGGGAGCAGTACTTC
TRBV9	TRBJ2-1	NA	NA	CASSVGRGNYDEQFF	TGTGCCAGCAGCGTAGGTAGAGGGAACTATGATGAGCAGTTCTTC
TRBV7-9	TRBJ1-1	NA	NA	CASSPTPLGPNTEAFF	TGTGCCAGCAGCCCCACGCCCCTCGGGCCGAACACTGAAGCTTTCTTT
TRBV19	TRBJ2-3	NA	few	CASSHYPQDTQYF	TGTGCCAGTAGTCACTACCCACAAGATACGCAGTATTTT
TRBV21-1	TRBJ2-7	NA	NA	CASSKPAGIYYEQYF	TGTGCCAGCAGCAAACCGGCGGGGATTTACTACGAGCAGTACTTC
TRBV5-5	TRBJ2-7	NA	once	CASSPEGGRYEQYF	TGTGCCAGCAGCCCCGAGGGGGGAAGGTACGAGCAGTACTTC
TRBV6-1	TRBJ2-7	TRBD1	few	CASSITGTGRLYEQYF	TGTGCCAGCAGCATTACCGGGACAGGGAGACTCTACGAGCAGTACTTC
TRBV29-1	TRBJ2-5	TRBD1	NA	CSVVDRGAVGAGETQYF	TGCAGCGTTGTGGACAGGGGCGCCGTTGGGGCGGGGGAGACCCAGTACTTC
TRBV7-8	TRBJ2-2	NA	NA	CASSSTRLGGELFF	TGTGCCAGCAGCTCGACTAGATTAGGCGGGGAGCTGTTTTTT
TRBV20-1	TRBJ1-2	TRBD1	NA	CSAPGGQGGNYGYTF	TGCAGTGCCCCAGGGGGACAGGGGGGGAACTATGGCTACACCTTC
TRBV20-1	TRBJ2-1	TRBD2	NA	CSARDASGGYNEQFF	TGCAGTGCTAGAGATGCTAGCGGGGGTTACAATGAGCAGTTCTTC
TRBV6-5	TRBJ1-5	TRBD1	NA	CASTLLRTGVNQPQHF	TGTGCCAGCACCTTACTTAGGACAGGGGTTAATCAGCCCCAGCATTTT
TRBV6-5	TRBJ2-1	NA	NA	CASTRLRDEQFF	TGTGCCAGCACCCGACTCCGGGATGAGCAGTTCTTC
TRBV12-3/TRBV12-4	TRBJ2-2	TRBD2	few	CASSLAGGRAGELFF	TGTGCCAGCAGTTTAGCGGGAGGGAGGGCCGGGGAGCTGTTTTTT
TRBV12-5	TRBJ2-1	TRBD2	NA	CASGTGLAGGEQFF	TGTGCTAGTGGGACCGGACTAGCGGGTGGTGAGCAGTTCTTC
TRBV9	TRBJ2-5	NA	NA	CASSVVESPAQETQYF	TGTGCCAGCAGCGTAGTGGAGTCCCCGGCCCAAGAGACCCAGTACTTC
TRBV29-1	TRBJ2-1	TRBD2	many	CSVQEGLAVSYNEQFF	TGCAGCGTCCAAGAAGGACTAGCGGTTTCCTACAATGAGCAGTTCTTC
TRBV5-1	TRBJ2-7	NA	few	CASSALPAYEQYF	TGCGCCAGCAGCGCCCTACCGGCCTACGAGCAGTACTTC